This T cell receptor (beta chain) was identified during a study of human T cells and chemical hapten exposure. Background on the study: Patients received weekly diphenylcyclopropenone doses to the scalp throughout the approximately 24-week study. Application of 0.01% DPC to the upper back was done by patch test, with a reading at 6 days.

The table lists this clonotype with many counts. TCRdb analysed the RACE reads with MiXCR anew, one entry per CDR3 protein. The data show about 80,000 distinct CDR3 sequences, roughly a tenth seen once. This CDR3 is built from 14 residues. The germline CDR1 and CDR2 sequences are SGHTA and FQGNSA. V lost 1 base to trimming and J lost 5 bases, with 12 bases between them. Described time point: patch test 2, 6 weeks after DPC sensitization. Treatment specified: therapeutic diphenylcyclopropenone sensitization with weekly scalp DPC. Sequenced material: whole blood, taken in connection with sensitization to the hapten diphenylcyclopropenone (DPC). This chain links TRBV7-2 with TRBJ2-7; the D gene is possibly TRBD2 (5 bases). This TCR derives from a woman in her twenties or thirties with alopecia areata. Some clones in this sample may be carry-over from other donors' samples. The CDR3 reads CASSLEFGRDEQYF. The CDR3 DNA reads as TGTGCCAGCAGCTTAGAATTTGGGCGGGACGAGCAGTACTTC.